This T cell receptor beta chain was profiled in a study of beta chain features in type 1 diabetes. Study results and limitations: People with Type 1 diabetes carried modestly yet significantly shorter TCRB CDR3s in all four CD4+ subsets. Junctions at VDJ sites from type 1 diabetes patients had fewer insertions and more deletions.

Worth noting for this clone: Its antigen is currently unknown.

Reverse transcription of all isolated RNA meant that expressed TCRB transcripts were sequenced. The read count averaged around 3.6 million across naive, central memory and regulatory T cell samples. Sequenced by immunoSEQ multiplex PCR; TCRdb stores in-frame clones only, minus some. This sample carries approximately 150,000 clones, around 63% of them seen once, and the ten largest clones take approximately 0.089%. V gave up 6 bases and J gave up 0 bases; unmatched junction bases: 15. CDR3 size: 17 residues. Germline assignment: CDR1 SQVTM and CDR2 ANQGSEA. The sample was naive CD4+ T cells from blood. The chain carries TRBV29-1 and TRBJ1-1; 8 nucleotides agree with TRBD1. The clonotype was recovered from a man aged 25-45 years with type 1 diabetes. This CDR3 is CSVKPSTGEIMNTEAFF. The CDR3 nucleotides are TGCAGCGTGAAACCTTCGACAGGGGAAATCATGAACACTGAAGCTTTCTTT.